This T cell receptor (beta chain) was sequenced for a study of blood T cell repertoires in COVID-19 (dated by TCRdb to about 2020). Study-level background: Samples covering the acute and convalescent phases of COVID-19 were provided by collaborators in the United States, Italy and Spain. The prospective study material was composed of cDNA or gDNA derived from T cells, B-cell-depleted T cells, or PBMCs. Deeply sampled blood TCRbeta repertoires from subjects exposed to, actively infected with, or recovered from COVID-19 were included in the dataset. A freely available public database, intended as a resource for researchers studying the immune response to SARS-CoV-2, is where the repertoires were released. Samples came from the ongoing ImmuneRACE study (first 160 participants) plus 1,254 subjects from 6 global collaborators. A de-identified subject ID, COVID-19 status, age in years and sex were almost always included in the sample metadata. Where available, HLA class I and class II types were obtained from metadata supplied by the sample provider rather than from assay-based typing.

This clone occurred once. What this receptor recognizes is not known. Base qualities are missing; no much larger clone stands one base away. Collaborating institutions collected whole blood in K2EDTA tubes following their own protocols. Collaborator samples were shipped for TCRbeta analysis as frozen whole blood, isolated PBMCs, or DNA extracted from either sample type. CDR1 and CDR2 are read off the germline V gene as SGHRS and YFSETQ. The germline ends are 13 bases apart after V is trimmed by 0 bases and J by 3 bases. From the cysteine up to the phenylalanine, the CDR3 has a length of 15 residues. Only CDR3 DNA remains: 45 bases, in frame from the first base. The immunoSEQ Assay, a bias-controlled multiplex PCR, was used to amplify TCRbeta CDR3 regions from genomic DNA. The authors' pipeline ran thus. Within the assay, amplification of reference gene primers was used to estimate how many nucleated cells each sample contained. To quantify the absolute abundance of each unique TCRbeta CDR3 rearrangement, sequence reads were collapsed and filtered. Productive Simpson clonality was computed per sample as the square root of Simpson's diversity index over productive rearrangements. TCRdb took this table from immuneACCESS and kept in-frame rearrangements with V and J called. Such tables lack part of the clones; where checked against another copy, unresolved V genes explain under half of the gap, and the rest is unexplained. That table supplies the V and J calls and clone size; D and trimming were determined from the DNA. The sample table holds some 7,500 clones, of which 86% were seen once. The ten largest clones capture roughly 16% of the sample.

What the work shows at the level of the full study, not this receptor alone: The quantity of clinical and demographic metadata differed by source and by participant and was supplied without curation.

The receptor chain draws on TRBV5-1 and TRBJ2-7, with TRBD1 as a weak D call on 5 bases. This clonotype was sampled from a woman between 55 and 75 years old with active COVID-19. The sequenced material came from peripheral blood. The CDR3 here reads CASSLGLTEHYEQYF. In nucleotides, the sequence is TGCGCCAGCAGCTTGGGGTTGACAGAACACTACGAGCAGTACTTC.